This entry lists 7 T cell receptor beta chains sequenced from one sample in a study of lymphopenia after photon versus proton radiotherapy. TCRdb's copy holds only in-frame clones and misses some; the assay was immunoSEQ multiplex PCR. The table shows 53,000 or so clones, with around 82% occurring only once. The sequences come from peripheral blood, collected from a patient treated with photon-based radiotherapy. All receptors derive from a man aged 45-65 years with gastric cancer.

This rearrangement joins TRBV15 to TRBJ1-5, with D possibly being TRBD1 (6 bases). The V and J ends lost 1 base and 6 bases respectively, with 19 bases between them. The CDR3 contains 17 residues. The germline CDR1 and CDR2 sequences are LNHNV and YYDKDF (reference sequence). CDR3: CATSRAWGTGTSQPQHF. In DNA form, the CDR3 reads TGTGCCACCAGCAGAGCTTGGGGTACAGGGACTAGTCAGCCCCAGCATTTT.

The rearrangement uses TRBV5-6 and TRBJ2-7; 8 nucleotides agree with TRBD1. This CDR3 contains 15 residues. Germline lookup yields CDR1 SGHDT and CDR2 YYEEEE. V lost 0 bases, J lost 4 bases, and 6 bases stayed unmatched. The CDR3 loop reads CASSLETGGWYEQYF. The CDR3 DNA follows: TGTGCCAGCAGCTTGGAAACAGGGGGGTGGTACGAGCAGTACTTC.

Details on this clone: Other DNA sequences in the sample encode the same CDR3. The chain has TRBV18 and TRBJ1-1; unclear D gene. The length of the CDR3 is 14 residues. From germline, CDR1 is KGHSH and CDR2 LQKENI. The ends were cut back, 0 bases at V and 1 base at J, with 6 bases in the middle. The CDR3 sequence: CASSPPSGNTEAFF. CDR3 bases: TGTGCCAGCTCACCACCATCAGGGAACACTGAAGCTTTCTTT.

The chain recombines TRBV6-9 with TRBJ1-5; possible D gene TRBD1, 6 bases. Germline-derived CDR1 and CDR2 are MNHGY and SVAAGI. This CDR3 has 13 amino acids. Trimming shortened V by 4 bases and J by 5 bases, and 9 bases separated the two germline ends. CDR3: CASSFSGDQPQHF. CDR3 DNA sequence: TGTGCCAGCAGTTTTTCAGGGGATCAGCCCCAGCATTTT.

CDR3 DNA sequence: TGTGCCAGCAGCTCGCCAACTGGGAGCTCTGGGGCCAACGTCCTGACTTTC. As protein: CASSSPTGSSGANVLTF. This sequence joins TRBV7-9 and TRBJ2-6, with a possible D match to TRBD2 (5 bases). V was cut by 4 bases and J by 0 bases, with 13 bases left in between. This CDR3 has 17 residues. The germline V gene encodes CDR1 SEHNR and CDR2 FQNEAQ (reference sequence). Full variable domain (rest looked up from reference TRBV7-9 and TRBJ2-6): DTGVSQNPRHKITKRGQNVTFRCDPISEHNRLYWYRQTLGQGPEFLTYFQNEAQLEKSRLLSDRFSAERPKGSFSTLEIQRTEQGDSAMYLCASSSPTGSSGANVLTFGAGSRLTVL.

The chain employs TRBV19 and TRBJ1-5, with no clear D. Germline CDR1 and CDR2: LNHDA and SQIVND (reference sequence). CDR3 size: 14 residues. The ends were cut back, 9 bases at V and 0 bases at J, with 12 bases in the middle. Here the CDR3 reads CASNLRFSNQPQHF. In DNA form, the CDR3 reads TGTGCCAGCAATCTTCGGTTTAGCAATCAGCCCCAGCATTTT.

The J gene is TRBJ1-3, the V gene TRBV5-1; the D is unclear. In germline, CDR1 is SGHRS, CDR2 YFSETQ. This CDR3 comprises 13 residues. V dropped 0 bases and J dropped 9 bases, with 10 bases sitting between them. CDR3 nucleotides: TGCGCCAGCAGCTTGGAGCGGGGTGGCACCATATATTTT. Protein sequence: CASSLERGGTIYF.